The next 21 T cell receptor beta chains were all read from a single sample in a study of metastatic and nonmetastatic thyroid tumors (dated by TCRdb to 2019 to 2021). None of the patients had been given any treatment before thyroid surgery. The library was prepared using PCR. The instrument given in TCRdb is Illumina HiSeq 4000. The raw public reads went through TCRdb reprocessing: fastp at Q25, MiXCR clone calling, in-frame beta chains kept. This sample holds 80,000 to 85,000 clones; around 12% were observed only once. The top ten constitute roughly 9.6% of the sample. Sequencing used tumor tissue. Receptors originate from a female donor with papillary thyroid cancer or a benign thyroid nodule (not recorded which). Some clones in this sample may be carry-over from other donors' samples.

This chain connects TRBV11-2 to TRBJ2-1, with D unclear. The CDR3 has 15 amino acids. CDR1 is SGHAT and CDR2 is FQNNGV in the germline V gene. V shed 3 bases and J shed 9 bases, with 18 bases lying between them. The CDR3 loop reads CASSLHAAGSSEQFF. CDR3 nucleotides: TGTGCCAGCAGCTTGCACGCCGCCGGTAGTAGTGAGCAGTTCTTC.

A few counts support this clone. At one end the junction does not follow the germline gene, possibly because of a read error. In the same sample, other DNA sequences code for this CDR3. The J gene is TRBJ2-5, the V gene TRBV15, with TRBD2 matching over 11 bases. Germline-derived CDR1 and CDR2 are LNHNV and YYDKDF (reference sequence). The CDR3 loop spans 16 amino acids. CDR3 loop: CATSTGLAGEGETQYF. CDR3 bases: TGTGCCACCAGCACCGGACTAGCGGGCGAGGGGGAGACACAGTACTTC.

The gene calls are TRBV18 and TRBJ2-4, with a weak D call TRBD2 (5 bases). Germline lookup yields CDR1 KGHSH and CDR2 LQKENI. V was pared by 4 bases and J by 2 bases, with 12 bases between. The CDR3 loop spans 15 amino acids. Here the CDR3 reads CASSLWPGTKNIQYF. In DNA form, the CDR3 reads TGTGCCAGCTCACTGTGGCCGGGGACCAAAAACATTCAGTACTTC.

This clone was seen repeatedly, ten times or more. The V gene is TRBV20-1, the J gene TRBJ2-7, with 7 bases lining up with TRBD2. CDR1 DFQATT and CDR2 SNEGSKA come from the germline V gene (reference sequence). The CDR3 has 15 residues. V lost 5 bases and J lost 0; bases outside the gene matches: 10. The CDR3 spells CSASHTSESSYEQYF. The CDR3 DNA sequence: TGCAGTGCTTCTCATACTAGCGAAAGCTCCTACGAGCAGTACTTC.

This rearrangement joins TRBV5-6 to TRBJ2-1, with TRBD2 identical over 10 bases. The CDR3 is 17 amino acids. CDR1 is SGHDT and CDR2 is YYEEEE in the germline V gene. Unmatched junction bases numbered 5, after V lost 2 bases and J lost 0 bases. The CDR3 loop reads CASSFSGGPSSYNEQFF. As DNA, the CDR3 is TGTGCCAGCAGCTTTAGCGGGGGGCCGAGCTCCTACAATGAGCAGTTCTTC.

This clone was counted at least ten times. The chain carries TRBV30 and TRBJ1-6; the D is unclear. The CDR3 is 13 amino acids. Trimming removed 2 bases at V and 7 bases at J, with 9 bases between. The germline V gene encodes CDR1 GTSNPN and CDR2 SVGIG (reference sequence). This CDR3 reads CAWSPGDNSPLHF. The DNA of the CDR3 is TGTGCCTGGAGTCCCGGCGACAATTCACCCCTCCACTTT.

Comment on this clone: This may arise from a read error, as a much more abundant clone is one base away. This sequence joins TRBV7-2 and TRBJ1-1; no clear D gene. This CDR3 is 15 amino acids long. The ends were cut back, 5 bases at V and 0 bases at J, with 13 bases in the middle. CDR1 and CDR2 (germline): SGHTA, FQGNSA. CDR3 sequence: CASSPLSGMNTEAFF. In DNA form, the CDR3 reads TGTGCCAGCAGCCCTCTATCGGGCATGAACACTGAAGCTTTCTTT.

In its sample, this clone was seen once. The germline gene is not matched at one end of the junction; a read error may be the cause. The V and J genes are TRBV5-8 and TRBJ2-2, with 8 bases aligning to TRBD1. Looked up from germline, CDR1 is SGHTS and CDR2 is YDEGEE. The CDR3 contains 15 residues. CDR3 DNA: TGTGCCAGCGGCTGGCAGGGGGCGGACACCTGGGAGCTGTTTTTT. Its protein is CASGWQGADTWELFF.

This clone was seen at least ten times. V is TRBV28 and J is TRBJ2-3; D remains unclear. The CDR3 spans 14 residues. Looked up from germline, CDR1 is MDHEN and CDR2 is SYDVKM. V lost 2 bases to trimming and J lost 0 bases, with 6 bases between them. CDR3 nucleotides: TGTGCCAGCAGTTTAAGTATCAGCACAGATACGCAGTATTTT. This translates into CASSLSISTDTQYF.

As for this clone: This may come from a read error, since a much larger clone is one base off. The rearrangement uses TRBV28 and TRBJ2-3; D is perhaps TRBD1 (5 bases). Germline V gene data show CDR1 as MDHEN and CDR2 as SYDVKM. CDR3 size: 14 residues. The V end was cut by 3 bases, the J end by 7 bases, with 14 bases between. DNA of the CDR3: TGTGCCAGCAGTTTCTGGCAGGGTGGATATACGCAGTATTTT. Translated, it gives CASSFWQGGYTQYF.

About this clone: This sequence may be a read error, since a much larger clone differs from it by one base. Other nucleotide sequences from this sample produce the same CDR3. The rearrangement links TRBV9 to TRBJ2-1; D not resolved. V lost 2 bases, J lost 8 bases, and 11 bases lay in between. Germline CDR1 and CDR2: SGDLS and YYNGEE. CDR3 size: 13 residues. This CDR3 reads CASSVAPGDEQFF. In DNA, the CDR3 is TGTGCCAGCAGCGTTGCCCCCGGTGATGAGCAGTTCTTC.

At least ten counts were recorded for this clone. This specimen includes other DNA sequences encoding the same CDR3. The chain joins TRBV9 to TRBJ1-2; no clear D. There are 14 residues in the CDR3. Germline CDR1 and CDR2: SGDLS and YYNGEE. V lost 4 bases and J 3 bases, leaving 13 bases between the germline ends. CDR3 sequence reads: CASSPRSNHYGYTF. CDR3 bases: TGTGCCAGCAGCCCCCGTTCAAACCACTATGGCTACACCTTC.

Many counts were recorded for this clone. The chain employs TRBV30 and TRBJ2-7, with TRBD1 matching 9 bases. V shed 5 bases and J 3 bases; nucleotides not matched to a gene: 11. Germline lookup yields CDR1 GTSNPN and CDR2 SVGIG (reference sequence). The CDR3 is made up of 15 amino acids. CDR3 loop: CAWGWGWGQGYEQYF. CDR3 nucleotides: TGTGCCTGGGGTTGGGGGTGGGGACAGGGCTACGAGCAGTACTTC.

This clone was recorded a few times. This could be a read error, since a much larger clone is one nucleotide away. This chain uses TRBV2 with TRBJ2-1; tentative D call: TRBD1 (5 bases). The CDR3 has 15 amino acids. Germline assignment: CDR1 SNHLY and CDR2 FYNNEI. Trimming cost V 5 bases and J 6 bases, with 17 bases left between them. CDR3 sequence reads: CASSRDSGDSNEQFF. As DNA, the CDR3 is TGTGCCAGCAGTAGAGACAGTGGGGATAGCAATGAGCAGTTCTTC. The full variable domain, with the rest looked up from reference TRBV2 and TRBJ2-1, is EPEVTQTPSHQVTQMGQEVILRCVPISNHLYFYWYRQILGQKVEFLVSFYNNEISEKSEIFDDQFSVERPDGSNFTLKIRSTKLEDSAMYFCASSRDSGDSNEQFFGPGTRLTVL.

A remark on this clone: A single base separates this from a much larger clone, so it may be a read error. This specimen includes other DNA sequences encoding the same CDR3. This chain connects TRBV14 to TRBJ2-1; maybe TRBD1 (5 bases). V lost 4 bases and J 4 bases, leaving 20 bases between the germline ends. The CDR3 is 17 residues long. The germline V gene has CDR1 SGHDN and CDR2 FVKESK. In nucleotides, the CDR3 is TGTGCCAGCAGCCTGCAGGGAAGTGGGATAAGGTACAATGAGCAGTTCTTC. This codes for CASSLQGSGIRYNEQFF.

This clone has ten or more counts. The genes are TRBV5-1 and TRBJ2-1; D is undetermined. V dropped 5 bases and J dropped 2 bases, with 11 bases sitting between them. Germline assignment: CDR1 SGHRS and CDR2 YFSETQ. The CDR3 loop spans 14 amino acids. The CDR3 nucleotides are TGCGCCAGCAGAGAGAGTGGCCCCTACAATGAGCAGTTCTTC. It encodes CASRESGPYNEQFF.

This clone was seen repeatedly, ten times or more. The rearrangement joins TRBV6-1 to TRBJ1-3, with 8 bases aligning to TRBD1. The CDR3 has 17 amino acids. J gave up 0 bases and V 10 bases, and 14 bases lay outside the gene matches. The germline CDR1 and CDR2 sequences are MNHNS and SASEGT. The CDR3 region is CATGGTITPLSGNTIYF. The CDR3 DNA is TGTGCCACAGGGGGCACAATTACCCCACTCTCTGGAAACACCATATATTTT.

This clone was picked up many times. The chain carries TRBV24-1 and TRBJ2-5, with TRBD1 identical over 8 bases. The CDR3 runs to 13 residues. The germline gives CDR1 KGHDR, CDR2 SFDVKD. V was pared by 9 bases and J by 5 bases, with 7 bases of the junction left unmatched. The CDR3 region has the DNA TGTGCCACCGCAGGACAGGGACGCGAGACCCAGTACTTC. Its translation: CATAGQGRETQYF.

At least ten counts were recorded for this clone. The DNA of the CDR3 is TGCAGTGCTAGAGATCGGGGGGTCGGAGCTTTCTTT. Translated: CSARDRGVGAFF. This chain links TRBV20-1 with TRBJ1-1, with TRBD1 as a possible D gene (5 bases). With 0 bases removed from V and 10 bases from J, the gap between germline ends came to 12 bases. The CDR3 covers 12 residues. Germline values: CDR1 DFQATT, CDR2 SNEGSKA (reference sequence).

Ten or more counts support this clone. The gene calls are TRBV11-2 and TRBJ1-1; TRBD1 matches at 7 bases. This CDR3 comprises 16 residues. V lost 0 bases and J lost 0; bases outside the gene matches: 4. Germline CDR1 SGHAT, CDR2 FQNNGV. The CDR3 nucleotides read TGTGCCAGCAGCTTAGATCTGACAGGGCTGAACACTGAAGCTTTCTTT. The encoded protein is CASSLDLTGLNTEAFF.

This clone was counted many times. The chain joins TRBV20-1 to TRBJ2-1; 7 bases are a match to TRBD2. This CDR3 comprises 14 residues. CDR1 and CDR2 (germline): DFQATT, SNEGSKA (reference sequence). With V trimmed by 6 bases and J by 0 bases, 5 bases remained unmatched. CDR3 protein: CSASGVSSYNEQFF. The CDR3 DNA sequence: TGCAGTGCCAGCGGGGTTAGCTCCTACAATGAGCAGTTCTTC.